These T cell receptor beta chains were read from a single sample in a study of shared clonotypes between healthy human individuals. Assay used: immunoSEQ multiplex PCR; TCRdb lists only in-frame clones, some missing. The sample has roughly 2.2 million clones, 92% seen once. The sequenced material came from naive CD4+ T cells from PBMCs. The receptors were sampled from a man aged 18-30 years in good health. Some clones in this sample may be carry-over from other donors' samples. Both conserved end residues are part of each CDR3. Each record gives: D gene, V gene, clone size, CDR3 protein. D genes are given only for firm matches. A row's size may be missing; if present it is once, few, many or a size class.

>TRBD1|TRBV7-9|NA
CASSPGTGGSNEQFF
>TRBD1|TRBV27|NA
CASSYLSGPGQGSGYTF
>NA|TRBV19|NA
CASSSTAAQRANEQFF
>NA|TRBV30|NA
CAWSVEIEAFF
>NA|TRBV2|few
CASSESNQPQHF
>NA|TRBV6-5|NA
CASRDRAYEQYF
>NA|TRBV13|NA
CASSLGMNSYNEQFF
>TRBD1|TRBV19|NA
CASSRDRNSNQPQHF
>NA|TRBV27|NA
CASSLTGTEAFF
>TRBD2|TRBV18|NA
CASSPTSGSYNEQFF